These 10 T cell receptor beta chains were sequenced from one sample in a study of blood T cell repertoires in COVID-19. Repertoires were generated with immunoSEQ multiplex PCR, while TCRdb's copy carries only in-frame clones and drops some. This sample has fewer than 85,000 clones, with about 85% found just once. Material for sequencing was peripheral blood. The origin of the receptors is a man aged 80 or over with acute or convalescent COVID-19.

V and J are TRBV19 and TRBJ1-2; 9 bases are a match to TRBD1. Trimming took 8 bases from V and 4 from J; bases not matched to a gene: 8. Germline CDR1 and CDR2: LNHDA and SQIVND (reference sequence). The CDR3 is 14 residues long. Here the CDR3 reads CASSPGQGVYGYTF. In DNA form, the CDR3 reads TGTGCCAGTTCTCCGGGACAGGGAGTCTATGGCTACACCTTC.

Only one count was recorded for this clone. The rearrangement joins TRBV5-6 to TRBJ2-7; 9 bases are a match to TRBD1. V shed 4 bases and J 5 bases; nucleotides not matched to a gene: 7. The CDR3 covers 14 residues. Germline CDR1 reads SGHDT; CDR2 reads YYEEEE. The CDR3 region is CASSPLGQGHEQYF. The CDR3 DNA reads as TGTGCCAGCAGCCCGTTGGGACAGGGCCACGAGCAGTACTTC.

The V gene is TRBV5-1, the J gene TRBJ2-2; the match to TRBD1 covers 9 bases. The CDR3 extends over 15 amino acids. Trimming at V came to 3 bases and at J to 5 bases, leaving 5 bases not matched to a gene. Germline CDR1 reads SGHRS; CDR2 reads YFSETQ. The CDR3: CASSSGTGRTGELFF. In DNA, the CDR3 is TGCGCCAGCAGCTCCGGGACAGGGAGAACCGGGGAGCTGTTTTTT.

In its sample, this clone was seen a few times. This chain links TRBV7-2 with TRBJ1-6, with D perhaps TRBD1 (6 bases). The V gene lost 0 bases and the J gene lost 4 bases, with 7 bases spanning the gap. Germline CDR1 is SGHTA and CDR2 is FQGNSA. The CDR3 runs 15 residues. CDR3 nucleotide sequence: TGTGCCAGCAGCTTAGCTACAGGGTATAATTCACCCCTCCACTTT. Residues: CASSLATGYNSPLHF. Complete variable domain (other parts from reference TRBV7-2 and TRBJ1-6): GAGVSQSPSNKVTEKGKDVELRCDPISGHTALYWYRQSLGQGLEFLIYFQGNSAPDKSGLPSDRFSAERTGGSVSTLTIQRTQQEDSAVYLCASSLATGYNSPLHFGNGTRLTVT.

The chain carries TRBV4-3 and TRBJ2-4; 10 bases are a match to TRBD2. Germline V lookup: CDR1 LGHNA, CDR2 YSLEER. Trimming removed 0 bases from V and 8 bases from J; junction bases left unmatched: 4. The CDR3 totals 15 residues. CDR3 in DNA: TGCGCCAGCAGCCAAGAAGCTAGCGGGGGAGACATTCAGTACTTC. Translated, it gives CASSQEASGGDIQYF.

V is TRBV11-1 and J is TRBJ2-2; 8 positions agree with TRBD1. CDR3 length equals 16 residues. Trimming took 6 bases from V and 3 from J; bases not matched to a gene: 9. Looked up from germline, CDR1 is SGHAT and CDR2 is FQDESV (reference sequence). The CDR3 DNA reads as TGTGCCAGCAGGGGCACCGCGACAGGGGACACCGGGGAGCTGTTTTTT. It encodes CASRGTATGDTGELFF. Together with reference TRBV11-1 and TRBJ2-2, the CDR3 gives the full variable domain: EAEVAQSPRYKITEKSQAVAFWCDPISGHATLYWYRQILGQGPELLVQFQDESVVDDSQLPKDRFSAERLKGVDSTLKIQPAELGDSAMYLCASRGTATGDTGELFFGEGSRLTVL.

The CDR3 DNA reads as TGTGCCAGCAGCTTACGGGTGATAGGCAATCAGCCCCAGCATTTT. Encoded protein: CASSLRVIGNQPQHF. The J gene is TRBJ1-5, the V gene TRBV7-8; D gene uncertain. V was shortened by 2 bases and J by 2 bases, with 10 bases between the two germline ends. The CDR3 consists of 15 residues. Germline V gives CDR1 SGHVS, CDR2 FQNEAQ.

On this clone itself: This same CDR3 is encoded by further DNA sequences in the sample. The CDR3 spells CASIVPGQLGNSNQPQHF. CDR3 in DNA: TGTGCCAGCATTGTTCCGGGACAGCTGGGTAATAGCAATCAGCCCCAGCATTTT. The V call is TRBV27, the J call TRBJ1-5; 7 bases match TRBD1. There are 18 residues in the CDR3. CDR1 and CDR2 from the germline V gene are MNHEY and SMNVEV (reference sequence). J lost 0 bases, V lost 7 bases, and 15 bases had no gene match.

This chain connects TRBV27 to TRBJ2-2, with D unclear. Trimming stripped 7 bases from V and 5 bases from J, with 8 bases between. Per the germline V gene, CDR1 is MNHEY and CDR2 is SMNVEV (reference sequence). The CDR3 covers 12 residues. Here the CDR3 reads CASTVLTGELFF. DNA for the CDR3: TGTGCCAGCACCGTTTTGACCGGGGAGCTGTTTTTT.

The V call is TRBV3-1 (or the pseudogene TRBV3-2), the J call TRBJ2-3, with D possibly TRBD2 on 6 matching bases. Trimming cost V 2 bases and J 4 bases, with 13 bases left between them. From germline, CDR1 is LGHDT and CDR2 YNNKEL (reference sequence). The CDR3 totals 15 residues. The CDR3: CASSQMGGEADTQYF. The CDR3 bases are TGTGCCAGCAGCCAAATGGGGGGAGAGGCAGATACGCAGTATTTT.